The 25 T cell receptor beta chains below were found in one sample sequenced in a study of T cell changes during pregnancy in multiple sclerosis. TCRdb's copy holds only in-frame clones and misses some; the assay was immunoSEQ multiplex PCR. Seen here are 45,000 to 60,000 clones, 75% to 95% observed once, and the top ten hold 1.2%. Source: peripheral blood, taken after pregnancy. All receptors derive from a female donor in good health, enrolled as a control in a pregnancy study.

The gene calls are TRBV7-9 and TRBJ2-7, with TRBD1 matching 9 bases. Germline CDR1 SEHNR, CDR2 FQNEAQ (reference sequence). Trimming took 6 bases from V and 6 from J; bases not matched to a gene: 9. The CDR3 consists of 14 residues. The CDR3 DNA sequence: TGTGCCAGCAGTCGCGGGGACAGGGAGTCCGAGCAGTACTTC. Its translation is CASSRGDRESEQYF.

This rearrangement joins TRBV5-1 to TRBJ1-3, with D perhaps matching TRBD1 (6 bases). The CDR3 spans 16 residues. Trimming took off 0 bases at V and 4 bases at J, with 14 bases between the two ends. Germline CDR1 SGHRS, CDR2 YFSETQ. CDR3 amino acids: CASSLVQGWSGNTIYF. The CDR3 DNA follows: TGCGCCAGCAGCTTGGTACAGGGCTGGTCCGGAAACACCATATATTTT.

The rearrangement joins TRBV6-6 to TRBJ1-3, with a tentative D call TRBD1 (6 bases). Trimming removed 6 bases from V and 4 bases from J, with 19 bases in between. Per germline, CDR1 MNHNY and CDR2 SVGAGI (reference sequence). The CDR3 length is 16 residues. The CDR3 region has the DNA TGTGCCAGCAGATCAACACGGGACAACGGGGGAAACACCATATATTTT. The encoded protein is CASRSTRDNGGNTIYF.

CDR3 nucleotides: TGTGCCAGCAGATCTGACTTCTACGAGCAGTACTTC. This encodes CASRSDFYEQYF. This chain joins TRBV2 and TRBJ2-7, with D hard to call. V dropped 6 bases and J dropped 3 bases, with 9 bases sitting between them. This CDR3 region has 12 residues. Germline values: CDR1 SNHLY, CDR2 FYNNEI. The variable domain in full, completed from reference TRBV2 and TRBJ2-7, reads EPEVTQTPSHQVTQMGQEVILRCVPISNHLYFYWYRQILGQKVEFLVSFYNNEISEKSEIFDDQFSVERPDGSNFTLKIRSTKLEDSAMYFCASRSDFYEQYFGPGTRLTVT.

This clone showed up just a few times. This chain uses TRBV19 with TRBJ1-1; no definite D call. The CDR3 runs 13 residues. Trimming stripped 2 bases from V and 11 bases from J, with 15 bases between. Looked up from germline, CDR1 is LNHDA and CDR2 is SQIVND (reference sequence). The CDR3 DNA reads as TGTGCCAGTAGTATAACGGGCGGAGGCGGGGCTTTCTTT. This gives the protein CASSITGGGGAFF. Full variable domain (missing parts from reference TRBV19 and TRBJ1-1): DGGITQSPKYLFRKEGQNVTLSCEQNLNHDAMYWYRQDPGQGLRLIYYSQIVNDFQKGDIAEGYSVSREKKESFPLTVTSAQKNPTAFYLCASSITGGGGAFFGQGTRLTVV.

V is TRBV5-5 and J is TRBJ2-2, with D possibly TRBD2 on 6 matching bases. V lost 5 bases and J 1 base, leaving 9 bases between the germline ends. CDR1 and CDR2 from the germline V gene are SGHKS and YYEKEE (reference sequence). The CDR3 spans 14 residues. This chain's CDR3 is CASRGGLNTGELFF. The DNA for the CDR3 is TGTGCCAGCAGGGGGGGACTGAACACCGGGGAGCTGTTTTTT.

The V call is TRBV15, the J call TRBJ2-7; 9 bases are a match to TRBD1. The germline V gene has CDR1 LNHNV and CDR2 YYDKDF (reference sequence). Trimming cost V 1 base and J 3 bases; bases outside gene matches: 4. The CDR3 runs 15 residues. CDR3 in amino acids: CATSRGWTGDYEQYF. CDR3 coding DNA: TGTGCCACCAGCAGAGGGTGGACAGGGGACTACGAGCAGTACTTC.

This clone was detected once. V is TRBV10-3 and J is TRBJ1-1, with 8 bases fitting TRBD1. The germline V gene encodes CDR1 ENHRY and CDR2 SYGVKD. The CDR3 loop spans 16 amino acids. Germline trimming cut 1 base from V and 5 bases from J; bases unmatched to any gene: 9. CDR3 amino acids: CAISEFAGGAETEAFF. The CDR3 nucleotides read TGTGCCATCAGTGAGTTTGCAGGGGGCGCGGAGACTGAAGCTTTCTTT.

The J gene is TRBJ2-7, the V gene TRBV28; 10 nucleotides line up with TRBD1. Trimming at V came to 4 bases and at J to 2 bases, leaving 5 bases not matched to a gene. The CDR3 has 15 residues. CDR1 is MDHEN and CDR2 is SYDVKM in the germline V gene. For the CDR3, the DNA is TGTGCCAGCAGTTCCGCGGACAGGGGGACCTACGAGCAGTACTTC. This codes for CASSSADRGTYEQYF.

This rearrangement joins TRBV19 to TRBJ1-2, with D perhaps matching TRBD1 (5 bases). This CDR3 comprises 15 residues. Germline loops: CDR1 LNHDA, CDR2 SQIVND (reference sequence). Trimming took 4 bases from V and 1 from J, leaving 13 bases between them. This CDR3 reads CASSTSRQINYGYTF. The CDR3 nucleotides are TGTGCCAGTAGTACCTCACGACAGATTAACTATGGCTACACCTTC.

J is TRBJ1-3 and V is TRBV5-1; weak D call: TRBD1 (6 bases). The CDR3 is made up of 16 amino acids. Germline CDR1 is SGHRS and CDR2 is YFSETQ. Trimming took off 0 bases at V and 4 bases at J, with 14 bases between the two ends. The DNA of the CDR3 is TGCGCCAGCAGCTTGGCCGGACCTGGGGGCGGAAACACCATATATTTT. It is translated as CASSLAGPGGGNTIYF.

This sequence joins TRBV11-2 and TRBJ2-7; TRBD2 matches 10 bases. J was trimmed by 4 bases and V by 3 bases; bases with no gene match: 6. This CDR3 has 15 residues. CDR1 and CDR2 (germline): SGHAT, FQNNGV. The CDR3, as DNA: TGTGCCAGCAGCTTCCTTACTAGCGGGATATACGAGCAGTACTTC. Translated: CASSFLTSGIYEQYF.

The chain links TRBV27 to TRBJ1-5; D uncertain. Germline values: CDR1 MNHEY, CDR2 SMNVEV (reference sequence). The CDR3 runs to 13 residues. The V and J ends lost 0 bases and 6 bases respectively, with 6 bases between them. As DNA, the CDR3 is TGTGCCAGCAGTTTATCTTCGAGTCAGCCCCAGCATTTT. Translated: CASSLSSSQPQHF.

The chain has TRBV7-2 and TRBJ2-1, with D possibly TRBD1 on 6 matching bases. V lost 3 bases and J lost 6, with 12 bases in between. Germline V gene data show CDR1 as SGHTA and CDR2 as FQGNSA. The CDR3 is 14 residues long. The CDR3 DNA reads TGTGCCAGCAGCTTGACAGGACCTTTCAATGAGCAGTTCTTC. It encodes CASSLTGPFNEQFF.

This clone has only a few counts. This sequence joins TRBV18 and TRBJ2-7; 9 nucleotides agree with TRBD1. The CDR3 length is 15 residues. V lost 2 bases and J lost 4; bases outside the gene matches: 6. Per germline, CDR1 KGHSH and CDR2 LQKENI. The CDR3 DNA reads as TGTGCCAGCTCACCAGGAACAGGGGGCCCTTACGAGCAGTACTTC. It encodes CASSPGTGGPYEQYF.

The chain employs TRBV30 and TRBJ1-5; unclear D gene. Germline V gives CDR1 GTSNPN, CDR2 SVGIG (reference sequence). The CDR3 loop spans 13 amino acids. V shed 0 bases and J shed 4 bases, with 7 bases lying between them. CDR3: CAWSVEDNQPQHF. In nucleotides, the CDR3 is TGTGCCTGGAGTGTAGAGGATAATCAGCCCCAGCATTTT.

V is TRBV5-1 and J is TRBJ2-1, with 8 nucleotides matching TRBD1. This CDR3 region has 16 residues. Germline-derived CDR1 and CDR2 are SGHRS and YFSETQ. The ends lost 1 base at V and 0 bases at J; junction bases unmatched: 3. CDR3 DNA: TGCGCCAGCAGCTTGTGGACAGGGAGCTCCTACAATGAGCAGTTCTTC. As protein: CASSLWTGSSYNEQFF.

This CDR3 is CASSVASSHEQYF. The CDR3 region has the DNA TGTGCCAGCAGCGTTGCTAGCAGTCACGAGCAGTACTTC. The chain employs TRBV9 and TRBJ2-7, with D perhaps TRBD2 (5 bases). Trimming removed 2 bases at V and 5 bases at J, with 11 bases between. Germline CDR1 and CDR2: SGDLS and YYNGEE. This CDR3 contains 13 residues.

The V call is TRBV5-1, the J call TRBJ1-1, with TRBD1 matching over 7 bases. The CDR3 spans 16 residues. V dropped 0 bases and J dropped 6; count of bases not matched to a gene: 11. Per the germline V gene, CDR1 is SGHRS and CDR2 is YFSETQ. CDR3 amino acids: CASSLGATGSGAEAFF. For the CDR3, the DNA is TGCGCCAGCAGCTTGGGGGCGACAGGGTCGGGCGCTGAAGCTTTCTTT.

The chain is built from TRBV18 and TRBJ2-7, with D perhaps matching TRBD2 (6 bases). Germline values: CDR1 KGHSH, CDR2 LQKENI. CDR3 size: 15 residues. Trimming took off 2 bases at V and 2 bases at J, with 13 bases between the two ends. CDR3 loop: CASSPFGEVAYEQYF. As DNA, the CDR3 is TGTGCCAGCTCACCATTCGGGGAGGTCGCCTACGAGCAGTACTTC.

V gene TRBV5-6 combines with J gene TRBJ1-6, with D perhaps matching TRBD1 (6 bases). Germline-derived CDR1 and CDR2 are SGHDT and YYEEEE. The V gene lost 4 bases and the J gene lost 1 base, with 21 bases spanning the gap. The CDR3 loop spans 19 amino acids. The CDR3 DNA is TGTGCCAGCAGCCCGCGAGGCAGGGGTGTGTGGTCCTATAATTCACCCCTCCACTTT. It encodes CASSPRGRGVWSYNSPLHF.

This chain uses TRBV14 with TRBJ1-1; D not certain. Germline values: CDR1 SGHDN, CDR2 FVKESK. This CDR3 has 9 residues. Trimming pared 4 bases from V and 11 bases from J, leaving 5 bases between. CDR3 DNA sequence: TGTGCCAGCAGCCCGCGGGCTTTCTTT. Its translation is CASSPRAFF. Full variable domain (missing parts from reference TRBV14 and TRBJ1-1): EAGVTQFPSHSVIEKGQTVTLRCDPISGHDNLYWYRRVMGKEIKFLLHFVKESKQDESGMPNNRFLAERTGGTYSTLKVQPAELEDSGVYFCASSPRAFFGQGTRLTVV.

The gene calls are TRBV6-6 and TRBJ1-5, with TRBD1 matching 7 bases. Germline V lookup: CDR1 MNHNY, CDR2 SVGAGI (reference sequence). The CDR3 sequence is 14 residues long. V lost 2 bases to trimming and J lost 2 bases; unmatched junction nucleotides: 0. CDR3 residues: CASSYDRGNQPQHF. DNA of the CDR3: TGTGCCAGCAGTTACGACAGGGGCAATCAGCCCCAGCATTTT.

This chain joins TRBV23-1 and TRBJ1-1; TRBD1 matches 7 bases. TRBV23-1 is placed among ORFs of uncertain function. J gave up 8 bases and V 5 bases, and 11 bases lay outside the gene matches. The CDR3 sequence is 14 residues long. The CDR3 DNA follows: TGCGCCAGCAGTGCGAGCGTATCGACAGGGGAAGCTTTCTTT. It is translated as CASSASVSTGEAFF.

This sequence joins TRBV4-1 and TRBJ2-7; 7 bases align to TRBD2. The CDR3 covers 15 residues. CDR1 and CDR2 (germline): MGHRA, YSYEKL. Unmatched junction bases numbered 4, after V lost 2 bases and J lost 0 bases. CDR3 nucleotide sequence: TGCGCCAGCAGCCAACTTGGGACTACCTCCTACGAGCAGTACTTC. The encoded protein is CASSQLGTTSYEQYF.